Listed here are 30 T cell receptor beta chains from one sample, sequenced in a study of T cell responses to AZD1222 COVID-19 vaccine. Profiled with immunoSEQ multiplex PCR; TCRdb holds only in-frame clones, not every one. This table holds 95,000 to 100,000 clones, more than 75% found once. The sample in question was peripheral blood, obtained on day 0 of AZD1222 vaccination. These TCRs come from an adult in good health.

The chain has TRBV30 and TRBJ2-1; no definite D call. Germline CDR1 and CDR2: GTSNPN and SVGIG (reference sequence). V was trimmed by 0 bases and J by 12 bases, leaving 9 bases between them. CDR3 length: 11 residues. CDR3 DNA: TGTGCCTGGAGTGTGCGGCGGTTGCAGTTCTTC. Translating gives CAWSVRRLQFF.

This clone showed up just a few times. The chain has TRBV3-1 (or the pseudogene TRBV3-2) and TRBJ2-2; D may be TRBD1 (6 bases). Germline V gene data show CDR1 as LGHDT and CDR2 as YNNKEL (reference sequence). The CDR3 spans 16 residues. With 6 bases removed from V and 1 base from J, the gap between germline ends came to 15 bases. The CDR3 DNA reads as TGTGCCAGCAGACAATTCAGGGGTATGAACACCGGGGAGCTGTTTTTT. This encodes CASRQFRGMNTGELFF.

V usage is TRBV7-9 and J usage is TRBJ1-2; 10 nucleotides match TRBD1. The CDR3 spans 13 residues. V trimming: 1 base; J trimming: 9 bases; junction bases outside the gene matches: 2. CDR1 SEHNR and CDR2 FQNEAQ come from the germline V gene (reference sequence). In nucleotides, the CDR3 is TGTGCCAGCAGCTTAGAGGACAGGGGGAGCTACACCTTC. Protein product: CASSLEDRGSYTF.

The chain is built from TRBV11-2 and TRBJ2-7, with TRBD2 matching over 9 bases. Germline trimming cut 4 bases from V and 3 bases from J; bases unmatched to any gene: 7. The germline gives CDR1 SGHAT, CDR2 FQNNGV. The CDR3 loop spans 15 amino acids. The CDR3 loop is CASSSWASGDYEQYF. DNA of the CDR3: TGTGCCAGCAGCTCCTGGGCTAGCGGGGACTACGAGCAGTACTTC.

The rearrangement links TRBV19 to TRBJ2-7, with TRBD1 matching over 7 bases. The CDR3 runs 17 residues. V lost 0 bases and J lost 1; bases outside the gene matches: 9. Germline V gene lookup returns CDR1 LNHDA and CDR2 SQIVND (reference sequence). CDR3 residues: CASSIDPGQLPSYEQYF. The CDR3 coding sequence is TGTGCCAGTAGTATAGACCCGGGACAGCTTCCATCCTACGAGCAGTACTTC.

The rearrangement uses TRBV19 and TRBJ2-1; D gene unclear. Trimming took 4 bases from V and 4 from J, leaving 2 bases between them. The CDR3 sequence is 11 residues long. CDR1 and CDR2 from the germline V gene are LNHDA and SQIVND (reference sequence). The CDR3 is CASSKYNEQFF. Written as DNA, the CDR3 is TGTGCCAGTAGTAAGTACAATGAGCAGTTCTTC.

There are a few counts of this clone. The chain couples TRBV11-2 to TRBJ2-1; 7 bases map to TRBD1. Losses at the gene ends were 2 bases for V and 4 bases for J; bases not matched to a gene: 5. CDR3 length: 15 residues. CDR1 SGHAT and CDR2 FQNNGV come from the germline V gene. Here the CDR3 reads CASSLIGTVYNEQFF. The DNA of the CDR3 is TGTGCCAGCAGCTTAATTGGGACAGTATACAATGAGCAGTTCTTC.

This chain links TRBV29-1 with TRBJ1-1, with unresolved D. The CDR3 totals 14 residues. V was pared by 5 bases and J by 0 bases, with 13 bases between. CDR1 is SQVTM and CDR2 is ANQGSEA in the germline V gene. CDR3 nucleotides: TGCAGCGTTCGTGGACTGTACATGAACACTGAAGCTTTCTTT. Translation gives CSVRGLYMNTEAFF.

The chain couples TRBV2 to TRBJ2-1, with 7 bases identical to TRBD2. This CDR3 has 15 amino acids. V dropped 6 bases and J dropped 6; count of bases not matched to a gene: 11. Germline V gene data show CDR1 as SNHLY and CDR2 as FYNNEI. CDR3 amino acids: CASRGGTGFRNEQFF. The CDR3 DNA reads TGTGCCAGCAGGGGGGGGACCGGGTTCCGCAATGAGCAGTTCTTC. Full variable domain (remainder filled in from reference TRBV2 and TRBJ2-1): EPEVTQTPSHQVTQMGQEVILRCVPISNHLYFYWYRQILGQKVEFLVSFYNNEISEKSEIFDDQFSVERPDGSNFTLKIRSTKLEDSAMYFCASRGGTGFRNEQFFGPGTRLTVL.

This clone was picked up one time. The chain recombines TRBV5-4 with TRBJ2-5; a weak D match, TRBD2 (6 bases). V shed 0 bases and J shed 5 bases, with 11 bases lying between them. From germline, CDR1 is SGHNT and CDR2 YYREEE (reference sequence). The length of the CDR3 is 14 residues. CDR3 sequence reads: CASSLVPGVETQYF. The CDR3 DNA reads as TGTGCCAGCAGCTTGGTCCCGGGGGTGGAGACCCAGTACTTC.

The chain uses TRBV3-1 (or the pseudogene TRBV3-2) and TRBJ1-3; no firm D call. Germline CDR1 LGHDT, CDR2 YNNKEL (reference sequence). The CDR3 extends over 13 amino acids. Trimming shortened V by 0 bases and J by 6 bases, and 6 bases separated the two germline ends. The CDR3 coding sequence is TGTGCCAGCAGCCAAGAAGACCTAAACACCATATATTTT. Translated: CASSQEDLNTIYF.

The chain couples TRBV28 to TRBJ2-5; TRBD2 matches at 8 bases. With V trimmed by 6 bases and J by 5 bases, 5 bases remained unmatched. This CDR3 has 13 residues. Germline values: CDR1 MDHEN, CDR2 SYDVKM. CDR3 nucleotides: TGTGCCAGCAGCCCCGGGGGGGTGGAGACCCAGTACTTC. Amino acid sequence: CASSPGGVETQYF.

This chain uses TRBV19 with TRBJ2-7; 8 nucleotides agree with TRBD2. The CDR3 sequence is 16 residues long. The ends lost 4 bases at V and 0 bases at J; junction bases unmatched: 8. Looked up from germline, CDR1 is LNHDA and CDR2 is SQIVND (reference sequence). CDR3 region: CASSTGGDGISYEQYF. As DNA, the CDR3 is TGTGCCAGTAGTACCGGGGGGGACGGAATCTCCTACGAGCAGTACTTC.

This chain connects TRBV12-3 or TRBV12-4 to TRBJ1-1; D remains ambiguous. Between the trimmed V and J ends, which lost 8 bases and 7 bases, there was a span of 14 bases. The CDR3 has 12 amino acids. CDR3 coding DNA: TGTGCCAGCCTAAATCCGGGAGGTGAAGCTTTCTTT. Translated, it gives CASLNPGGEAFF.

The chain employs TRBV12-3 or TRBV12-4 and TRBJ1-4; unclear D gene. Trimming removed 6 bases from V and 8 bases from J, with 13 bases in between. This CDR3 has 13 residues. The CDR3 coding sequence is TGTGCCAGCAGCCAGAACCTAGGGGAAAAACTGTTTTTT. Its translation is CASSQNLGEKLFF.

The rearrangement uses TRBV9 and TRBJ2-3; D call uncertain. The CDR3 extends over 14 amino acids. Germline V gene lookup returns CDR1 SGDLS and CDR2 YYNGEE. Between the trimmed V and J ends, which lost 0 bases and 2 bases, there was a span of 7 bases. The CDR3 reads CASSVGGSTDTQYF. CDR3 coding DNA: TGTGCCAGCAGCGTAGGAGGATCCACAGATACGCAGTATTTT.

The CDR3 nucleotides are TGCGCCAGCAGGACTAGCGGGAGTAGTGATACGCAGTATTTT. Translated: CASRTSGSSDTQYF. V usage is TRBV5-1 and J usage is TRBJ2-3; 12 positions match TRBD2. J was trimmed by 6 bases and V by 5 bases; bases with no gene match: 4. Per germline, CDR1 SGHRS and CDR2 YFSETQ. The CDR3 sequence is 14 residues long.

The table lists this clone with a count of one. The chain links TRBV30 to TRBJ1-2; D gene uncertain. Trimming left V 2 bases short and J 2 bases short, with 6 bases between. The germline V gene has CDR1 GTSNPN and CDR2 SVGIG (reference sequence). This CDR3 is 12 amino acids long. This CDR3 is CAWSNGNYGYTF. In DNA form, the CDR3 reads TGTGCCTGGAGTAACGGAAACTATGGCTACACCTTC. Using reference TRBV30 and TRBJ1-2 for the parts outside the CDR3, the full variable domain is SQTIHQWPATLVQPVGSPLSLECTVEGTSNPNLYWYRQAAGRGLQLLFYSVGIGQISSEVPQNLSASRPQDRQFILSSKKLLLSDSGFYLCAWSNGNYGYTFGSGTRLTVV.

The chain uses TRBV6-5 and TRBJ1-5, with 12 bases identical to TRBD1. CDR3 length: 15 residues. Germline V gene lookup returns CDR1 MNHEY and CDR2 SVGAGI. Germline trimming cut 9 bases from V and 7 bases from J; bases unmatched to any gene: 10. The CDR3 region is CASNRDRGLEQPQHF. The CDR3 nucleotides are TGTGCCAGTAACCGGGACAGGGGGCTCGAGCAGCCCCAGCATTTT.

The rearrangement uses TRBV9 and TRBJ2-5, with TRBD1 as a possible D gene (6 bases). Germline V gene lookup returns CDR1 SGDLS and CDR2 YYNGEE. Deletions cut 0 bases from V and 7 bases from J, with 25 bases between. The length of the CDR3 is 18 residues. The CDR3 loop is CASSVATTAGRGGGTQYF. CDR3 in DNA: TGTGCCAGCAGCGTAGCTACTACCGCCGGCAGGGGTGGAGGGACCCAGTACTTC.

The count of this clone is one. The chain links TRBV11-2 to TRBJ2-3; TRBD2 matches at 14 bases. This CDR3 comprises 16 residues. Germline CDR1 and CDR2: SGHAT and FQNNGV. With V trimmed by 3 bases and J by 6 bases, 5 bases remained unmatched. CDR3 sequence reads: CASSFSGLAGVDTQYF. CDR3 bases: TGTGCCAGCAGCTTCTCGGGACTAGCGGGAGTGGATACGCAGTATTTT.

The CDR3 nucleotides read TGTGCCAGCAGCCTGGGGCCTTATGGCTACACCTTC. Its protein is CASSLGPYGYTF. This chain links TRBV14 with TRBJ1-2; maybe TRBD1 (5 bases). The V end was cut by 4 bases, the J end by 5 bases, with 8 bases between. This CDR3 comprises 12 residues. Per germline, CDR1 SGHDN and CDR2 FVKESK. The variable domain in full, completed from reference TRBV14 and TRBJ1-2, reads EAGVTQFPSHSVIEKGQTVTLRCDPISGHDNLYWYRRVMGKEIKFLLHFVKESKQDESGMPNNRFLAERTGGTYSTLKVQPAELEDSGVYFCASSLGPYGYTFGSGTRLTVV.

The rearrangement joins TRBV3-1 (or the pseudogene TRBV3-2) to TRBJ1-2; D uncertain. Deletions cut 3 bases from V and 7 bases from J, with 9 bases between. The CDR3 loop spans 12 amino acids. The germline V gene encodes CDR1 LGHDT and CDR2 YNNKEL (reference sequence). The CDR3 nucleotides are TGTGCCAGCAGCCATCGGGATTTTGGCTACACCTTC. Amino acids: CASSHRDFGYTF.

This clone was seen a few times. The chain employs TRBV18 and TRBJ1-2; D gene unclear. Germline-derived CDR1 and CDR2 are KGHSH and LQKENI. The ends were cut back, 3 bases at V and 0 bases at J, with 14 bases in the middle. The CDR3 is made up of 16 amino acids. The CDR3 sequence: CASSPNEEASNYGYTF. Written as DNA, the CDR3 is TGTGCCAGCTCACCGAATGAAGAGGCTTCTAACTATGGCTACACCTTC.

The J gene is TRBJ1-5, the V gene TRBV14; D unclear. The CDR3 spans 15 residues. The V end was cut by 6 bases, the J end by 4 bases, with 16 bases between. CDR1 is SGHDN, CDR2 FVKESK, per germline. CDR3: CASRAETRLNQPQHF. DNA of the CDR3: TGTGCCAGCAGGGCGGAGACAAGATTAAATCAGCCCCAGCATTTT.

This clone was seen a handful of times. The rearrangement uses TRBV19 and TRBJ1-5; a possible D gene is TRBD1 (5 bases). The germline CDR1 and CDR2 sequences are LNHDA and SQIVND (reference sequence). V was trimmed by 4 bases and J by 4 bases, leaving 14 bases between them. The CDR3 is 15 amino acids. As DNA, the CDR3 is TGTGCCAGTAGTAACCCGGGACGGAATAATCAGCCCCAGCATTTT. Translated, it gives CASSNPGRNNQPQHF.

J is TRBJ2-1 and V is TRBV6-5, with 7 bases lining up with TRBD2. The CDR3 consists of 14 residues. V shed 4 bases, J shed 4 bases, and the junction held 4 bases outside the gene matches. Germline V gene lookup returns CDR1 MNHEY and CDR2 SVGAGI. DNA of the CDR3: TGTGCCAGCAGTTCGGGAGGAGGATACAATGAGCAGTTCTTC. Protein: CASSSGGGYNEQFF.

J is TRBJ2-2 and V is TRBV12-3 or TRBV12-4, with D unclear. There are 13 residues in the CDR3. V dropped 7 bases and J dropped 0 bases, with 6 bases sitting between them. The CDR3 DNA sequence: TGTGCCAGCATGGACGCGAACACCGGGGAGCTGTTTTTT. Encoded protein: CASMDANTGELFF.

This clone was counted a single time. Its ends do not fully match the called genes, so a read error is possible. The J gene is TRBJ1-3, the V gene TRBV5-6; D ambiguous. Per germline, CDR1 SGHDT and CDR2 YYEEEE. The CDR3 extends over 18 amino acids. Here the CDR3 DNA reads TGTGCCAGCAGCTTAGGATTGGGCCCTCCCGCTTCTGGGAACACCATATATTTT. Protein sequence: CASSLGLGPPASGNTIYF.

This clone was counted a single time. This chain joins TRBV25-1 and TRBJ2-1; D is unresolved. CDR3 length: 14 amino acids. V lost 5 bases to trimming and J lost 7 bases, with 15 bases between them. CDR1 is MGHDK and CDR2 is SYGVNS in the germline V gene. CDR3 nucleotides: TGTGCCAGCAGTACTGCCATAGCCGGGAATGAGCAGTTCTTC. Its translation: CASSTAIAGNEQFF.